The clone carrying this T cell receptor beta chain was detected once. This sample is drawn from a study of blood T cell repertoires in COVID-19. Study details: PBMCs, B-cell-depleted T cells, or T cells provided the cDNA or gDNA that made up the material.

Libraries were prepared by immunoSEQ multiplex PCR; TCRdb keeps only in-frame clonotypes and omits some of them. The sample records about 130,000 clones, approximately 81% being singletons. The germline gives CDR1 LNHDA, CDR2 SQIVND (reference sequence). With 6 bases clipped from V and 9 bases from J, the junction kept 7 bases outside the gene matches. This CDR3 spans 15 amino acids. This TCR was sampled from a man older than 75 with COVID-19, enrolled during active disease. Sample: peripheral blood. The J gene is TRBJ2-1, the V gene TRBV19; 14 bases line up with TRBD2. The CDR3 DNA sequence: TGTGCCAGTAGGCGACTAGCGGGAGGGCCGCTTGAGCAGTTCTTC. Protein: CASRRLAGGPLEQFF.